A single sample is the source of the 21 T cell receptor beta chains below, sequenced in a study of graft-versus-host responses after intestinal transplantation. Produced via immunoSEQ multiplex PCR; TCRdb's table is partial and in-frame only. Of tens of thousands of clones detected, 75% to 95% appear once; the ten largest clones hold over 0.4%. Their antigens are not known. Sample: unstimulated CD8+ T cells sorted from spleen or lymph node cells, taken before intestinal transplant. All receptors come from a human donor who received an intestinal transplant.

V usage is TRBV11-2 and J usage is TRBJ2-3, with 8 bases fitting TRBD1. Unmatched junction bases numbered 11, after V lost 5 bases and J lost 4 bases. The CDR3 is made up of 16 amino acids. Germline values: CDR1 SGHAT, CDR2 FQNNGV. DNA of the CDR3: TGTGCCAGCAGCCACCTTAGGACAGGGAACCCAGATACGCAGTATTTT. It encodes CASSHLRTGNPDTQYF. The full variable domain, completed using reference TRBV11-2 and TRBJ2-3, is EAGVAQSPRYKIIEKRQSVAFWCNPISGHATLYWYQQILGQGPKLLIQFQNNGVVDDSQLPKDRFSAERLKGVDSTLKIQPAKLEDSAVYLCASSHLRTGNPDTQYFGPGTRLTVL.

V and J are TRBV4-1 and TRBJ2-7; TRBD1 matches at 7 bases. Germline V lookup: CDR1 MGHRA, CDR2 YSYEKL. The ends lost 5 bases at V and 8 bases at J; junction bases unmatched: 12. The CDR3 loop spans 14 amino acids. This chain's CDR3 is CASSNDDRVDKQYF. The CDR3 nucleotides read TGCGCCAGCAGCAATGACGACAGGGTGGACAAGCAGTACTTC.

The chain couples TRBV10-2 to TRBJ2-7; 11 nucleotides match TRBD2. Germline-derived CDR1 and CDR2 are WSHSY and SAAADI. This CDR3 has 14 amino acids. J was trimmed by 5 bases and V by 10 bases; bases with no gene match: 10. The CDR3 sequence is CAIGTSGFPDEQYF. The CDR3 coding sequence is TGCGCCATAGGGACTAGCGGATTCCCCGACGAGCAGTACTTC.

This chain joins TRBV27 and TRBJ1-2; D is uncertain. The CDR3 contains 16 residues. Trimming took off 5 bases at V and 3 bases at J, with 19 bases between the two ends. Germline CDR1 MNHEY, CDR2 SMNVEV (reference sequence). CDR3 nucleotides: TGTGCCAGCAGTCCTCGTGAGGGAATTCGCTACTATGGCTACACCTTC. Its protein is CASSPREGIRYYGYTF.

This chain links TRBV27 with TRBJ2-1; tentative D call: TRBD1 (6 bases). CDR1 MNHEY and CDR2 SMNVEV come from the germline V gene (reference sequence). The CDR3 extends over 14 amino acids. Trimming removed 7 bases from V and 3 bases from J, with 13 bases in between. The CDR3 coding sequence is TGTGCCAGCAATATACAGGGTCGCTACAATGAGCAGTTCTTC. Residues: CASNIQGRYNEQFF.

The rearrangement joins TRBV28 to TRBJ2-7; TRBD2 agrees at 9 bases. The J segment lost 3 bases and the V segment lost 3 bases, leaving 3 bases of the junction unmatched. Looked up from germline, CDR1 is MDHEN and CDR2 is SYDVKM. The CDR3 length is 14 residues. The CDR3 DNA reads TGTGCCAGCAGTTTCAGGACTAGCGTCTACGAGCAGTACTTC. This translates into CASSFRTSVYEQYF.

This clone was detected only once. This chain joins TRBV2 and TRBJ2-7; 10 positions match TRBD2. This CDR3 spans 15 amino acids. From germline, CDR1 is SNHLY and CDR2 FYNNEI. The V segment lost 2 bases and the J segment 3 bases; nucleotides outside the gene matches: 4. CDR3 bases: TGTGCCAGCAGTGAATGGGCTAGCGGGAGCTACGAGCAGTACTTC. Its protein product is CASSEWASGSYEQYF.

This clone was found a few times. V usage is TRBV4-1 and J usage is TRBJ2-7; 10 bases are shared with TRBD2. V was pared by 3 bases and J by 7 bases, with 18 bases of the junction left unmatched. The CDR3 totals 18 residues. Germline V gene data show CDR1 as MGHRA and CDR2 as YSYEKL. DNA of the CDR3: TGCGCCAGCAGCCACCGAATGGGACTAGCGACCCGAAGAGATGAGCAGTACTTC. This sequence encodes CASSHRMGLATRRDEQYF.

This clone was seen just once. The chain carries TRBV28 and TRBJ1-4; possibly TRBD1 for D (5 bases). The V gene lost 4 bases and the J gene lost 7 bases, with 13 bases spanning the gap. The CDR3 sequence is 14 residues long. Germline CDR1 MDHEN, CDR2 SYDVKM. CDR3 DNA: TGTGCCAGCAGTTCCGGGACTGACTTTGAAAAACTGTTTTTT. This gives the protein CASSSGTDFEKLFF.

The chain has TRBV4-2 and TRBJ2-1; 9 nucleotides line up with TRBD2. The V and J ends lost 0 bases and 1 base, in that order; junction bases with no gene match: 10. This CDR3 contains 19 residues. CDR1 is LGHNA, CDR2 YNFKEQ, per germline. This CDR3 reads CASSQENLAGIRSYNEQFF. The CDR3 coding sequence is TGTGCCAGCAGCCAAGAAAATCTAGCGGGAATCCGGTCCTACAATGAGCAGTTCTTC.

This chain uses TRBV2 with TRBJ2-3; 12 bases agree with TRBD2. Per the germline V gene, CDR1 is SNHLY and CDR2 is FYNNEI. The ends lost 6 bases at V and 0 bases at J; junction bases unmatched: 4. This CDR3 is 16 amino acids long. In nucleotides, the CDR3 is TGTGCCAGCAGCCGAGGGACTAGCGGGAGCACAGATACGCAGTATTTT. Protein: CASSRGTSGSTDTQYF.

In this sample, this clone turned up once. The rearrangement uses TRBV5-1 and TRBJ2-1; weak D call: TRBD2 (6 bases). This CDR3 is 13 amino acids long. The V gene's germline CDR1 is SGHRS and CDR2 YFSETQ. V was trimmed by 4 bases and J by 6 bases, leaving 11 bases between them. The DNA of the CDR3 is TGCGCCAGCAGCCCGGGAGCAGCCAATGAGCAGTTCTTC. Amino acid sequence: CASSPGAANEQFF.

This clone was observed once. This chain uses TRBV5-6 with TRBJ2-5; D is perhaps TRBD2 (6 bases). This CDR3 comprises 15 residues. Germline V CDR1 and CDR2: SGHDT, YYEEEE. The V end lost 0 bases, the J end lost 1 base, and 10 bases lay between the germline ends. The CDR3 bases are TGTGCCAGCAGCTTGGTGGCGGGGTCCCAAGAGACCCAGTACTTC. It translates to CASSLVAGSQETQYF. Variable domain in full (rest from reference TRBV5-6 and TRBJ2-5): DAGVTQSPTHLIKTRGQQVTLRCSPKSGHDTVSWYQQALGQGPQFIFQYYEEEERQRGNFPDRFSGHQFPNYSSELNVNALLLGDSALYLCASSLVAGSQETQYFGPGTRLLVL.

The chain has TRBV6-5 and TRBJ2-2; D remains unclear. Trimming pared 5 bases from V and 3 bases from J, leaving 7 bases between. Germline CDR1 MNHEY, CDR2 SVGAGI. CDR3 size: 13 residues. DNA of the CDR3: TGTGCCAGCAGTGGAGTCTACACCGGGGAGCTGTTTTTT. Encoded protein: CASSGVYTGELFF.

The chain is built from TRBV19 and TRBJ1-2, with 8 bases lining up with TRBD1. With 5 bases clipped from V and 3 bases from J, the junction kept 5 bases outside the gene matches. Germline V CDR1 and CDR2: LNHDA, SQIVND (reference sequence). This CDR3 region has 14 residues. The CDR3 loop is CASSPPGQDYGYTF. Written as DNA, the CDR3 is TGTGCCAGTAGTCCCCCGGGACAGGACTATGGCTACACCTTC.

CDR3 residues: CASSILPTGGSEAFF. CDR3 nucleotides: TGTGCCAGTAGTATTTTGCCTACAGGGGGGAGTGAAGCTTTCTTT. The rearrangement uses TRBV19 and TRBJ1-1; 8 nucleotides match TRBD1. J lost 7 bases, V lost 3 bases, and 10 bases had no gene match. The germline gives CDR1 LNHDA, CDR2 SQIVND (reference sequence). The CDR3 runs 15 residues.

Only one count was recorded for this clone. The chain recombines TRBV27 with TRBJ2-5; TRBD1 agrees at 9 bases. V shed 0 bases, J shed 3 bases, and the junction held 2 bases outside the gene matches. Germline V lookup: CDR1 MNHEY, CDR2 SMNVEV (reference sequence). This CDR3 has 15 amino acids. The CDR3 region is CASSLSGTGKETQYF. The CDR3 DNA is TGTGCCAGCAGTTTATCCGGGACAGGGAAAGAGACCCAGTACTTC.

The rearrangement joins TRBV4-3 to TRBJ1-5, with a possible D match to TRBD1 (6 bases). The CDR3 contains 16 residues. V lost 0 bases to trimming and J lost 7 bases, with 16 bases between them. The V gene's germline CDR1 is LGHNA and CDR2 YSLEER. CDR3 bases: TGCGCCAGCAGCCAAGAGGACAGCGAAAACAGGCAGCCCCAGCATTTT. This codes for CASSQEDSENRQPQHF.

The chain is built from TRBV7-7 and TRBJ1-5; D is unresolved. V lost 4 bases and J 3 bases, leaving 13 bases between the germline ends. In germline, CDR1 is SSHAT, CDR2 FNYEAQ (reference sequence). The CDR3 is made up of 15 amino acids. Here the CDR3 DNA reads TGTGCCAGCAGCTACGGAGCGACTATCAATCAGCCCCAGCATTTT. Its protein product is CASSYGATINQPQHF.

The chain uses TRBV27 and TRBJ1-4; TRBD1 is a possible D gene (5 bases). This CDR3 has 14 amino acids. Germline lookup yields CDR1 MNHEY and CDR2 SMNVEV (reference sequence). V dropped 3 bases and J dropped 5 bases, with 10 bases sitting between them. CDR3 amino acids: CASSFGGGNEKLFF. The CDR3 bases are TGTGCCAGCAGTTTCGGGGGGGGAAATGAAAAACTGTTTTTT. The full variable domain, with the rest looked up from reference TRBV27 and TRBJ1-4, is EAQVTQNPRYLITVTGKKLTVTCSQNMNHEYMSWYRQDPGLGLRQIYYSMNVEVTDKGDVPEGYKVSRKEKRNFPLILESPSPNQTSLYFCASSFGGGNEKLFFGSGTQLSVL.

This rearrangement joins TRBV13 to TRBJ2-5; the D gene is possibly TRBD2 (6 bases). The CDR3 has 15 residues. V was shortened by 5 bases and J by 3 bases, with 16 bases between the two germline ends. Germline V CDR1 and CDR2: PRHDT, FYEKMQ (reference sequence). The CDR3 loop reads CASSPRGDSEETQYF. Written as DNA, the CDR3 is TGTGCCAGCAGCCCCCGAGGGGACTCCGAAGAGACCCAGTACTTC.